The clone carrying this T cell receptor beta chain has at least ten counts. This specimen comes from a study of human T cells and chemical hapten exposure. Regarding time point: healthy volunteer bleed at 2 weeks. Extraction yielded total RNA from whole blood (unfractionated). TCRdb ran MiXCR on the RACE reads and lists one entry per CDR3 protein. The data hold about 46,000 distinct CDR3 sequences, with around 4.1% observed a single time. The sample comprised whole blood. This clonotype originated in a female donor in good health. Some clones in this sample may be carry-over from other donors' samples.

The CDR3 nucleotides are TGTGCCAGCCATCCCGGCCCCATGAACACTGAAGCTTTCTTT. This gives the protein CASHPGPMNTEAFF. The chain carries TRBV7-6 and TRBJ1-1; D ambiguous. The CDR3 has 14 amino acids. Per germline, CDR1 SGHVS and CDR2 FNYEAQ. V was trimmed by 8 bases and J by 0 bases, leaving 13 bases between them.